The 12 T cell receptor beta chains below all came from one sample that was sequenced in a study of T cell responses to AZD1222 COVID-19 vaccine. Using immunoSEQ multiplex PCR, the repertoire was profiled, and TCRdb retains in-frame clones only, with some absent. The repertoire holds tens of thousands of clones, with about 87% as singletons. The sequenced sample was peripheral blood, obtained 28 days after the second dose of the MenACWY control vaccine. Every receptor here comes from an adult who received the MenACWY meningococcal vaccine as a control.

V is TRBV4-3 and J is TRBJ1-4; tentatively, D is TRBD1 (6 bases). This CDR3 has 16 amino acids. V was pared by 0 bases and J by 4 bases, with 12 bases between. Looked up from germline, CDR1 is LGHNA and CDR2 is YSLEER. Written as DNA, the CDR3 is TGCGCCAGCAGCCAAGATTGGAGAGGGGGTAATGAAAAACTGTTTTTT. Its translation: CASSQDWRGGNEKLFF.

In this sample, this clone turned up once. The chain recombines TRBV5-1 with TRBJ2-2; a weak D match, TRBD1 (6 bases). V was clipped by 0 bases and J by 3 bases, with 6 bases between them. The CDR3 runs 14 residues. CDR1 SGHRS and CDR2 YFSETQ come from the germline V gene. CDR3 amino acids: CASSLAGDTGELFF. The CDR3 bases are TGCGCCAGCAGCTTGGCAGGGGACACCGGGGAGCTGTTTTTT.

The V call is TRBV30, the J call TRBJ1-1; D possibly corresponds to TRBD1 (5 bases). Between the trimmed V and J ends, which lost 2 bases and 4 bases, there was a span of 17 bases. Germline lookup yields CDR1 GTSNPN and CDR2 SVGIG (reference sequence). The CDR3 is made up of 15 amino acids. The CDR3 loop reads CAWSRRGKGSTEAFF. CDR3 in DNA: TGTGCCTGGAGTAGGCGGGGGAAGGGGAGCACTGAAGCTTTCTTT.

As concerns this clone: This sample includes further DNA sequences coding for the same CDR3. The chain joins TRBV3-1 (or the pseudogene TRBV3-2) to TRBJ1-6, with 7 bases aligning to TRBD1. Germline V lookup: CDR1 LGHDT, CDR2 YNNKEL (reference sequence). V trimming: 1 base; J trimming: 10 bases; junction bases outside the gene matches: 4. The CDR3 is made up of 14 amino acids. CDR3 bases: TGTGCCAGCAGCCAAGGACAGGGCAACTCACCCCTCCACTTT. Protein: CASSQGQGNSPLHF.

In its sample, this clone is medium-sized (0.01 to 0.1%). This chain joins TRBV6-1 and TRBJ2-7; the match to TRBD2 covers 11 bases. Germline V gives CDR1 MNHNS, CDR2 SASEGT. The CDR3 extends over 15 amino acids. V shed 2 bases and J 0 bases; nucleotides not matched to a gene: 0. The DNA of the CDR3 is TGTGCCAGCAGTGAACTAGCGGGGGGCTCCTACGAGCAGTACTTC. Translating gives CASSELAGGSYEQYF.

The V and J genes are TRBV7-2 and TRBJ2-5; no clear D gene. V was clipped by 5 bases and J by 7 bases, with 5 bases between them. CDR1 and CDR2 from the germline V gene are SGHTA and FQGNSA. The length of the CDR3 is 10 residues. The CDR3 loop reads CASSTVTQYF. In DNA, the CDR3 is TGTGCCAGCAGCACAGTGACCCAGTACTTC.

The V gene is TRBV5-4, the J gene TRBJ1-3, with D perhaps TRBD1 (5 bases). V was shortened by 0 bases and J by 2 bases, with 9 bases between the two germline ends. The CDR3 length is 15 residues. Germline V gene sequence: CDR1 SGHNT, CDR2 YYREEE (reference sequence). DNA of the CDR3: TGTGCCAGCAGCTTGGATGGGGCCCCTGGAAACACCATATATTTT. Its translation is CASSLDGAPGNTIYF.

V gene TRBV3-1 (or the pseudogene TRBV3-2) combines with J gene TRBJ2-5, with D possibly TRBD1 on 6 matching bases. Per germline, CDR1 LGHDT and CDR2 YNNKEL (reference sequence). Trimming left V 4 bases short and J 4 bases short, with 16 bases between. This CDR3 is built from 15 residues. The CDR3: CASSPRTVGVETQYF. CDR3 bases: TGTGCCAGCAGCCCAAGGACAGTGGGGGTAGAGACCCAGTACTTC.

CDR3 amino acids: CASHKSGNEQFF. CDR3 in DNA: TGTGCCAGCCATAAATCAGGGAATGAGCAGTTCTTC. The gene calls are TRBV6-4 and TRBJ2-1; D is possibly TRBD1 (5 bases). CDR3 length: 12 residues. Trimming removed 8 bases from V and 7 bases from J, with 12 bases in between. Germline CDR1 and CDR2: MRHNA and SNTAGT.

The CDR3 nucleotides read TGTGCCTGGTCCTGGAGGCTAGAGACCCAGTACTTC. It is translated as CAWSWRLETQYF. The chain couples TRBV30 to TRBJ2-5, with a possible D match to TRBD2 (5 bases). Per germline, CDR1 GTSNPN and CDR2 SVGIG (reference sequence). The CDR3 has 12 amino acids. Trimming cost V 5 bases and J 4 bases, with 11 bases left between them.

To note about this clone: A junction end diverges from the germline sequence, so it may reflect a read error. J is TRBJ2-1 and V is TRBV14; D gene unclear. CDR1 is SGHDN and CDR2 is FVKESK in the germline V gene. This CDR3 spans 15 amino acids. CDR3 bases: TGTGCCAGCAGCCAATTTGGCGGCTTCTACATTGAGCAGTTCTTC. Translating gives CASSQFGGFYIEQFF. Filled out from reference TRBV14 and TRBJ2-1, the complete variable domain reads EAGVTQFPSHSVIEKGQTVTLRCDPISGHDNLYWYRRVMGKEIKFLLHFVKESKQDESGMPNNRFLAERTGGTYSTLKVQPAELEDSGVYFCASSQFGGFYIEQFFGPGTRLTVL.

The V and J genes are TRBV2 and TRBJ2-7, with a possible D match to TRBD2 (6 bases). The CDR3 contains 13 residues. CDR1 and CDR2 from the germline V gene are SNHLY and FYNNEI. The V and J ends lost 6 bases and 2 bases respectively, with 11 bases between them. In nucleotides, the CDR3 is TGTGCCAGCAGGGGGGGACCTCCCTACGAGCAGTACTTC. Its protein product is CASRGGPPYEQYF. The variable domain in full, completed from reference TRBV2 and TRBJ2-7, reads EPEVTQTPSHQVTQMGQEVILRCVPISNHLYFYWYRQILGQKVEFLVSFYNNEISEKSEIFDDQFSVERPDGSNFTLKIRSTKLEDSAMYFCASRGGPPYEQYFGPGTRLTVT.